This section outlines one TCR beta chain sequence together with its context. Its antigen remains unknown. Assay: immunoSEQ multiplex PCR; the TCRdb copy retains only in-frame clones and omits some. This sample yields 8,000 to 11,000 clones, of which roughly 87% are seen a single time; about 25% belongs to the top ten. The source of the sample is a study of STAT3 mutations in large granular lymphocyte leukemia. Across the study: Roughly half of the longitudinally sequenced T-LGLL patients carried detectable canonical activating STAT3 mutations.

CDR1 is SGHTA and CDR2 is FQGNSA in the germline V gene. V was pared by 5 bases and J by 6 bases, with 11 bases of the junction left unmatched. This CDR3 region has 16 residues. Findings of the study overall: Every T-cell large granular lymphocyte leukemia patient had at least one immunodominant TCR beta clonotype.

Sequenced material: peripheral blood mononuclear cells. The rearrangement joins TRBV7-2 to TRBJ2-1; 9 nucleotides match TRBD1. This TCR was sampled from a man in his sixties with T-cell large granular lymphocyte leukemia. Some clones in this sample may be carry-over from other donors' samples. This CDR3 reads CASSQAGTGLFNEQFF. CDR3 coding DNA: TGTGCCAGCAGCCAGGCCGGGACAGGGCTTTTCAATGAGCAGTTCTTC. The complete variable domain, with remaining parts taken from reference TRBV7-2 and TRBJ2-1, reads GAGVSQSPSNKVTEKGKDVELRCDPISGHTALYWYRQSLGQGLEFLIYFQGNSAPDKSGLPSDRFSAERTGGSVSTLTIQRTQQEDSAVYLCASSQAGTGLFNEQFFGPGTRLTVL.